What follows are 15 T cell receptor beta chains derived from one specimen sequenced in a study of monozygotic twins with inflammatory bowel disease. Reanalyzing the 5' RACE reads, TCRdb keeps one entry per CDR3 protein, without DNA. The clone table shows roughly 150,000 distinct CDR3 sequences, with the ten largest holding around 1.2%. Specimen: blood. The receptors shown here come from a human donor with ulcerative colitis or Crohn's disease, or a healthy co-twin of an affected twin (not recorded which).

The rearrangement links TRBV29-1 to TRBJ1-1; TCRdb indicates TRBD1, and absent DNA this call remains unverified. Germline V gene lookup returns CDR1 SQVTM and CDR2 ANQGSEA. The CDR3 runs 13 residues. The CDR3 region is CSVAGTLNTEAFF. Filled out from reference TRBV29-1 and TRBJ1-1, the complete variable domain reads SAVISQKPSRDICQRGTSLTIQCQVDSQVTMMFWYRQQPGQSLTLIATANQGSEATYESGFVIDKFPISRPNLTFSTLTVSNMSPEDSSIYLCSVAGTLNTEAFFGQGTRLTVV.

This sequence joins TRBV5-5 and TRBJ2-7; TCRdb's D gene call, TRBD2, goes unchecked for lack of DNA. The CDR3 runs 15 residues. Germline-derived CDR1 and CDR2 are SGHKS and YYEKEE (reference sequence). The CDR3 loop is CASSRGGLSSYEQYF.

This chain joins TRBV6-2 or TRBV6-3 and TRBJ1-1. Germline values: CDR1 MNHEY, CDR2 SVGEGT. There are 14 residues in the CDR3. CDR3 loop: CASREKGRNTEAFF.

The CDR3 here is CASSQDFLGLAGRTSFNEQFF. The chain joins TRBV4-1 to TRBJ2-1; TCRdb gives TRBD2 as the D gene, but with no DNA this cannot be confirmed. The CDR3 length is 21 residues. Germline loops: CDR1 MGHRA, CDR2 YSYEKL.

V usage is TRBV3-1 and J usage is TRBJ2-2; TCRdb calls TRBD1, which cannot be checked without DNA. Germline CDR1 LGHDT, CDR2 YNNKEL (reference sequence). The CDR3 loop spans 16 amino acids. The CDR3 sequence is CASSQEKGAGYSGLFF.

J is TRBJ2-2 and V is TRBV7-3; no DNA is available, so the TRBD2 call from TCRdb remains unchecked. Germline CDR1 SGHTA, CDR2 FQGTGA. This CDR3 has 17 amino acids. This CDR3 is CASSSEGLAANTGELFF.

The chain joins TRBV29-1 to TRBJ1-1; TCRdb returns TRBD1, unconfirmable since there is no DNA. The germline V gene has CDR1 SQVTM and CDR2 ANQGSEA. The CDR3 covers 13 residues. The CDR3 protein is CSVSGTGLTEAFF. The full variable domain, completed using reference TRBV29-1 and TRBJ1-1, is SAVISQKPSRDICQRGTSLTIQCQVDSQVTMMFWYRQQPGQSLTLIATANQGSEATYESGFVIDKFPISRPNLTFSTLTVSNMSPEDSSIYLCSVSGTGLTEAFFGQGTRLTVV.

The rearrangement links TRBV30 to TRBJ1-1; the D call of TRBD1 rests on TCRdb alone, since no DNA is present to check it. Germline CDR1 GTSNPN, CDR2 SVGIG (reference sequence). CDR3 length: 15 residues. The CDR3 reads CAWSNRGHMNTEAFF.

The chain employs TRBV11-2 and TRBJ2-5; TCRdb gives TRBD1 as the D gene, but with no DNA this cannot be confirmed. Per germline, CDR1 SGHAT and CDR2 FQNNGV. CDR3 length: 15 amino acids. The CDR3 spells CASSTLQGARETQYF.

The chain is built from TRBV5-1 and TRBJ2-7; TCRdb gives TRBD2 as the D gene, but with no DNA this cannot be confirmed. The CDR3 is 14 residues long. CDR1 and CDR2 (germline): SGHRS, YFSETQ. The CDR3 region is CASSLTSGSSEQYF. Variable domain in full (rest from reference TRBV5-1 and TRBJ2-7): KAGVTQTPRYLIKTRGQQVTLSCSPISGHRSVSWYQQTPGQGLQFLFEYFSETQRNKGNFPGRFSGRQFSNSRSEMNVSTLELGDSALYLCASSLTSGSSEQYFGPGTRLTVT.

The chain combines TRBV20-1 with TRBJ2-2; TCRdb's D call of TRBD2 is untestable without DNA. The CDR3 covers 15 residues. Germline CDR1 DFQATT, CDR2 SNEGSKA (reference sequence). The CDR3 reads CSAREPGLVTGELFF.

The CDR3 loop is CSVELDRGDYNEQFF. The V gene is TRBV29-1, the J gene TRBJ2-1; lacking DNA, the TRBD1 call made by TCRdb goes unchecked. This CDR3 spans 15 amino acids. Looked up from germline, CDR1 is SQVTM and CDR2 is ANQGSEA.

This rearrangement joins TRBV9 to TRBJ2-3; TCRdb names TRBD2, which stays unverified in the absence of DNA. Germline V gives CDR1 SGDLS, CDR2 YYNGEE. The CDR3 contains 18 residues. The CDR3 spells CASSVVPPSGSSTDTQYF.

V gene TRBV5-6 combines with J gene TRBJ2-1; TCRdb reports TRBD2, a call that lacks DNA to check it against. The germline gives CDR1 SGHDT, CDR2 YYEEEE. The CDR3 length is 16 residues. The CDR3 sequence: CASSPGTSGRAGEQFF.

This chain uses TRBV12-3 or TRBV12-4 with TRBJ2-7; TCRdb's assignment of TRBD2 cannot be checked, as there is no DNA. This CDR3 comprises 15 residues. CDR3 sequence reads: CASSLGGGPPYEQYF.